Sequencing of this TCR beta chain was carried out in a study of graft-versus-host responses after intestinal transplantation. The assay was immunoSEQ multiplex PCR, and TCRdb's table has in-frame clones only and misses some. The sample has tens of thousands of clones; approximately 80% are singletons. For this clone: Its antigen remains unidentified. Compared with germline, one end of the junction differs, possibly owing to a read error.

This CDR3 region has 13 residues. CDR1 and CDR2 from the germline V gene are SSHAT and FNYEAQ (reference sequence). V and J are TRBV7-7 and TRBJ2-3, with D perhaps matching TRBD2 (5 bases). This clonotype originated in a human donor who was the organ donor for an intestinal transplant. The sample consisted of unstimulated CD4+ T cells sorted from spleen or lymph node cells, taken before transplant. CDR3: CASSFIATDTQYF. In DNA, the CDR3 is TGTGCTAGCAGCTTTATAGCGACAGATACGCAGTATTTT.